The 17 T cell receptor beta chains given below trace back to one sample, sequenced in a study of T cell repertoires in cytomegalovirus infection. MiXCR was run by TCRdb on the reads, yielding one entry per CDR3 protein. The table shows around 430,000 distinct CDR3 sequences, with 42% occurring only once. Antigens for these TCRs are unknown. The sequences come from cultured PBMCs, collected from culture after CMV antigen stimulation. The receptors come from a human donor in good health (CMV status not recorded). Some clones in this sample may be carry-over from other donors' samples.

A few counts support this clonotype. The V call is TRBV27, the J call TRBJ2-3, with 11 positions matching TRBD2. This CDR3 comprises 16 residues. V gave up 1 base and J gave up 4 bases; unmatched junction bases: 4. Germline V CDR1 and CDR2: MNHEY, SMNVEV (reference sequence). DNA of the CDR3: TGTGCCAGCAGTTTATTAGCTAGCGGGAGGTCAGATACGCAGTATTTT. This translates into CASSLLASGRSDTQYF.

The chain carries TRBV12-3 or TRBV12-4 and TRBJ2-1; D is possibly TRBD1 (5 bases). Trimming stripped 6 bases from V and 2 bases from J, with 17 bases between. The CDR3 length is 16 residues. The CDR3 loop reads CASSPIGVPAYNEQFF. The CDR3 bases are TGTGCCAGCAGCCCCATAGGGGTTCCGGCCTACAATGAGCAGTTCTTC.

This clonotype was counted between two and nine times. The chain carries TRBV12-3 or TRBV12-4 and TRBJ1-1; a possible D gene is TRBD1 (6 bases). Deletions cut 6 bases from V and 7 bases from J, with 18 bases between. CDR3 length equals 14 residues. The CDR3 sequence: CASSHADRPSEAFF. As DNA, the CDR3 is TGTGCCAGCAGCCACGCGGACAGACCCAGTGAAGCTTTCTTT.

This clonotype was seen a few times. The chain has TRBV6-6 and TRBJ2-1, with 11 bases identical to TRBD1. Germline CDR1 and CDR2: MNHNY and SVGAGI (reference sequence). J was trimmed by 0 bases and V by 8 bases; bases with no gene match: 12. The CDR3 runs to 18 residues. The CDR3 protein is CASLGTGGPLFSYNEQFF. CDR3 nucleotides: TGTGCCAGCTTAGGGACAGGGGGTCCCCTCTTCTCCTACAATGAGCAGTTCTTC.

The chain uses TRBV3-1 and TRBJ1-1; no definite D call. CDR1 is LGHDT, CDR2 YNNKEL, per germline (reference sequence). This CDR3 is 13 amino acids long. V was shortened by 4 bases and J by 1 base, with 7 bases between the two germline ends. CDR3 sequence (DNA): TGTGCCAGCAGCCGAGAGTGGAACACTGAAGCTTTCTTT. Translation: CASSREWNTEAFF.

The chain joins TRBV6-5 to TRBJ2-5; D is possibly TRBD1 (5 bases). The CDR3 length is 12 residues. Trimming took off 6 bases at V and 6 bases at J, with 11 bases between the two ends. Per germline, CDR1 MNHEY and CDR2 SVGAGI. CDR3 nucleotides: TGTGCCAGCAGCCTAAAGGGGAAGACCCAGTACTTC. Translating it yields CASSLKGKTQYF.

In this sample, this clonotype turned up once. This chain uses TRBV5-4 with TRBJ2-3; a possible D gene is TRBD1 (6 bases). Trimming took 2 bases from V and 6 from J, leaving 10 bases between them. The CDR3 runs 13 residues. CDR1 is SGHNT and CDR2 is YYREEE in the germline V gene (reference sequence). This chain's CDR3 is CASSFWGPDTQYF. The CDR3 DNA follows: TGTGCCAGCAGCTTCTGGGGGCCGGATACGCAGTATTTT.

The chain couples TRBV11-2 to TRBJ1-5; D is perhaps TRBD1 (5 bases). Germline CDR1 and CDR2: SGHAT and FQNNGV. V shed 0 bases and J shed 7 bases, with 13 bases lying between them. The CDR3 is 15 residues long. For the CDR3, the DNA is TGTGCCAGCAGCTTAGATATGGCAGGGCAGCAGCCCCAGCATTTT. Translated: CASSLDMAGQQPQHF.

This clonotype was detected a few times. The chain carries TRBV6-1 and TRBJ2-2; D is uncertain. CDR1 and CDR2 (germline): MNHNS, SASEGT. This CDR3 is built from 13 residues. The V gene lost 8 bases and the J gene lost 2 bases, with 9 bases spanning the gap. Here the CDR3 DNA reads TGTGCCAGCTGTGCGCGAAACACCGGGGAGCTGTTTTTT. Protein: CASCARNTGELFF.

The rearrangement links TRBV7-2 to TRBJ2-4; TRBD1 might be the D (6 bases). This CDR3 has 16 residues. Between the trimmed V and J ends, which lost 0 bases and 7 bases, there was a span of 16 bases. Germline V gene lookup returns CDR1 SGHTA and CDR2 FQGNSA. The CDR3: CASSLAATPGANIQYF. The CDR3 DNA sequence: TGTGCCAGCAGCTTAGCGGCCACCCCAGGGGCGAACATTCAGTACTTC.

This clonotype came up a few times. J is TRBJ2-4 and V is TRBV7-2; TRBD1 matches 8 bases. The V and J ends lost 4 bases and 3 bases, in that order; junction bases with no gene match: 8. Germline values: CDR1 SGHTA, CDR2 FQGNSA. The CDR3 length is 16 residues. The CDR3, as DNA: TGTGCCAGCAGCTCACCCGGACAGGGAGACAAAAACATTCAGTACTTC. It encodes CASSSPGQGDKNIQYF.

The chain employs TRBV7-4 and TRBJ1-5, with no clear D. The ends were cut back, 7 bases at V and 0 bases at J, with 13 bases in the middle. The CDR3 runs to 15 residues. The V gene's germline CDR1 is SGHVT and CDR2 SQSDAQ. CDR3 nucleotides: TGTGCCAGCAACCAGGAAGATTATAGCAATCAGCCCCAGCATTTT. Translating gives CASNQEDYSNQPQHF.

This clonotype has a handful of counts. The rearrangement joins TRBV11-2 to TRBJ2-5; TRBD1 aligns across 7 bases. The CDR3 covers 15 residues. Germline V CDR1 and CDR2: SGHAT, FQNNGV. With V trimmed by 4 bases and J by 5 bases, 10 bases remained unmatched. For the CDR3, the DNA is TGTGCCAGCAGCTCCGGGACAGTCCTACAGGAGACCCAGTACTTC. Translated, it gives CASSSGTVLQETQYF.

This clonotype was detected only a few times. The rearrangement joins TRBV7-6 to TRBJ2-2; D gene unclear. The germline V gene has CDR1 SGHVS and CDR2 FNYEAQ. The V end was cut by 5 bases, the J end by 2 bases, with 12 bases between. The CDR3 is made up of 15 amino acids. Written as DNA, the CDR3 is TGTGCCAGCAGCGGTAGCCTTGGAAACACCGGGGAGCTGTTTTTT. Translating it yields CASSGSLGNTGELFF.

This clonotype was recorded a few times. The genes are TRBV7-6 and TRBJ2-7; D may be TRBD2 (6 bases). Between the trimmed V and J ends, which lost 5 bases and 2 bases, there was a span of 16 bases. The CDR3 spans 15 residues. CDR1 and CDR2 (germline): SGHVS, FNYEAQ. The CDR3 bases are TGTGCCAGCAGCCCAAAGTGGGCGGGGACCTACGAGCAGTACTTC. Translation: CASSPKWAGTYEQYF.

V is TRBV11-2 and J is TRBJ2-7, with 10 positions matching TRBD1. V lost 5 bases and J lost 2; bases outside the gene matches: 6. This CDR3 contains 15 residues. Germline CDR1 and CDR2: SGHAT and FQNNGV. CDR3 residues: CASSHLDRGTYEQYF. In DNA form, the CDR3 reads TGTGCCAGCAGCCACCTGGACAGGGGGACCTACGAGCAGTACTTC. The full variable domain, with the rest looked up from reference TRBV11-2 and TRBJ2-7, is EAGVAQSPRYKIIEKRQSVAFWCNPISGHATLYWYQQILGQGPKLLIQFQNNGVVDDSQLPKDRFSAERLKGVDSTLKIQPAKLEDSAVYLCASSHLDRGTYEQYFGPGTRLTVT.

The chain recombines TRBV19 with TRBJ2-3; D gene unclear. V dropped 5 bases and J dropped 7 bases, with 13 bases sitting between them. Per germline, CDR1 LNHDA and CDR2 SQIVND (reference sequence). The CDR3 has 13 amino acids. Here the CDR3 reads CASSSQPPNTQYF. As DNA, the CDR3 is TGTGCCAGTAGTTCCCAACCTCCTAATACGCAGTATTTT.